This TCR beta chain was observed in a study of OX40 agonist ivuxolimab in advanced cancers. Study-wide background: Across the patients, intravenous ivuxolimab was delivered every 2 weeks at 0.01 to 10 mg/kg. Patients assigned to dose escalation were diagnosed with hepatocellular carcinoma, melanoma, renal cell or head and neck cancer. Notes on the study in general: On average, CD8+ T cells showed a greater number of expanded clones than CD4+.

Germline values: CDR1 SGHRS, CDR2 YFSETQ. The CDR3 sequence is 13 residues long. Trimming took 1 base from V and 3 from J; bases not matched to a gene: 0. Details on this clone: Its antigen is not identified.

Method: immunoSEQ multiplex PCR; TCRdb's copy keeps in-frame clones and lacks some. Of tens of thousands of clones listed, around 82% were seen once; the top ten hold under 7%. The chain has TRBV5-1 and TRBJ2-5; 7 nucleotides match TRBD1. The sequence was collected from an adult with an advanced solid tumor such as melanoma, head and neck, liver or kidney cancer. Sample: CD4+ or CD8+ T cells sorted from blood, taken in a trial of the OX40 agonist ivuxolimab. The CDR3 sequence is CASSLTGEETQYF. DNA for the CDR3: TGCGCCAGCAGCTTGACAGGGGAAGAGACCCAGTACTTC.